These T cell receptor beta chains were read from a single sample in a study of T cell responses to AZD1222 COVID-19 vaccine. Only in-frame clones appear in the TCRdb table, and some are missing; sequencing was by immunoSEQ multiplex PCR. The profile shows roughly 120,000 clones, around 88% of them singletons. The sequencing used peripheral blood, collected 28 days after the second AZD1222 dose. The receptors were gathered from an adult who received the AZD1222 COVID-19 vaccine. The CDR3 runs from the conserved cysteine through the conserved F or W. A D gene is named only where the DNA matches it firmly. Not all rows give a size; the values are once, few, many and, for expanded clones, a class.

J gene | V gene | clone size | D gene | CDR3 protein | CDR3 DNA
TRBJ2-7 | TRBV5-4 | - | TRBD2 | CASSRGTSGSPYEQYF | TGTGCCAGCAGCCGGGGGACTAGCGGGAGTCCCTACGAGCAGTACTTC
TRBJ2-7 | TRBV6-5 | - | TRBD1 | CASIRDRGREQYF | TGTGCCAGCATCCGGGACAGGGGGCGCGAGCAGTACTTC
TRBJ1-6 | TRBV9 | - | - | CASSDVRTNSPLHF | TGTGCCAGCAGCGACGTCCGAACTAATTCACCCCTCCACTTT
TRBJ1-5 | TRBV30 | - | - | CAWAGDSNQPQHF | TGTGCCTGGGCAGGGGATAGCAATCAGCCCCAGCATTTT
TRBJ1-1 | TRBV15 | once | - | CATSRTVNTEAFF | TGTGCCACCAGCAGGACGGTGAACACTGAAGCTTTCTTT
TRBJ1-6 | TRBV9 | - | - | CASSAQGPGDNSPLHF | TGTGCCAGCAGCGCACAGGGCCCGGGCGATAATTCACCCCTCCACTTT
TRBJ2-7 | TRBV6-1 | - | - | CASSERAYEQYF | TGTGCCAGCAGTGAGCGGGCCTACGAGCAGTACTTC
TRBJ1-6 | TRBV7-9 | - | - | CASRSGADSPLHF | TGTGCCAGCAGATCCGGAGCAGATTCACCCCTCCACTTT
TRBJ1-2 | TRBV6-5 | - | - | CASLGGHYGYTF | TGTGCCAGTTTGGGGGGGCACTATGGCTACACCTTC
TRBJ2-2 | TRBV27 | - | - | CASSLFGTGELFF | TGTGCCAGCAGTTTATTCGGAACCGGGGAGCTGTTTTTT
TRBJ1-1 | TRBV6-1 | - | TRBD1 | CASSLRTGANTEAFF | TGTGCCAGCAGTCTACGGACAGGGGCGAACACTGAAGCTTTCTTT
TRBJ2-5 | TRBV2 | - | - | CASSEAYRAETQYF | TGTGCCAGCAGTGAAGCGTACAGGGCAGAGACCCAGTACTTC
TRBJ1-1 | TRBV9 | - | TRBD1 | CASSARQGLMNTEAFF | TGTGCCAGCAGCGCCAGACAGGGACTAATGAACACTGAAGCTTTCTTT
TRBJ1-6 | TRBV5-5 | - | TRBD1 | CASSFYRGQNNSPLHF | TGTGCCAGCAGCTTCTACAGGGGCCAAAATAATTCACCCCTCCACTTT
TRBJ2-1 | TRBV11-3 | - | - | CASSLRSASFDDEQFF | TGTGCCAGCAGCTTACGATCGGCGAGTTTTGACGATGAGCAGTTCTTC
TRBJ2-7 | TRBV28 | - | - | CASSTGIYEQYF | TGTGCCAGCAGTACAGGGATCTACGAGCAGTACTTC
TRBJ1-3 | TRBV6-1 | - | - | CASSEARTAGNTIYF | TGTGCCAGCAGTGAAGCTCGGACTGCTGGAAACACCATATATTTT
TRBJ2-7 | TRBV18 | - | - | CASSLRAEGLEQYF | TGTGCCAGCTCATTACGGGCCGAGGGACTCGAGCAGTACTTC
TRBJ2-3 | TRBV4-1 | - | TRBD1 | CASSQGTGADTDTQYF | TGCGCCAGCAGCCAAGGTACAGGGGCCGACACAGATACGCAGTATTTT
TRBJ2-3 | TRBV11-3 | - | - | CASQPGTDTQYF | TGTGCCAGCCAACCCGGCACAGATACGCAGTATTTT
TRBJ1-2 | TRBV7-9 | once | - | CASSRDFNYGYTF | TGTGCCAGCAGCCGGGACTTTAACTATGGCTACACCTTC
TRBJ1-1 | TRBV19 | - | - | CASSSQPGVSTEAFF | TGTGCCAGTAGTAGCCAGCCGGGGGTGAGCACTGAAGCTTTCTTT
TRBJ2-7 | TRBV18 | - | TRBD2 | CASSRSGSTASYEQYF | TGTGCCAGCTCCCGTAGCGGGAGCACCGCGTCCTACGAGCAGTACTTC
TRBJ2-2 | TRBV5-3 | - | - | CARSLCRQPNTGELFF | TGTGCCAGAAGCTTGTGCCGACAGCCGAACACCGGGGAGCTGTTTTTT
TRBJ1-6 | TRBV3-1/TRBV3-2 | - | - | CASSQGHRWTPLHF | TGTGCCAGCAGCCAAGGACACAGGTGGACACCCCTCCACTTT
TRBJ2-3 | TRBV12-3/TRBV12-4 | once | - | CASGEHGTDTQYF | TGTGCCAGCGGGGAACATGGGACAGATACGCAGTATTTT
TRBJ2-3 | TRBV3-1/TRBV3-2 | once | - | CASSQVALDTQYF | TGTGCCAGCAGCCAAGTCGCCCTCGATACGCAGTATTTT
TRBJ1-1 | TRBV29-1 | - | - | CSGGSEYTEAFF | TGCAGCGGCGGTTCTGAGTACACTGAAGCTTTCTTT
TRBJ2-3 | TRBV24-1 | - | TRBD1 | CATSDPQGAGDTQYF | TGTGCCACCAGTGATCCACAGGGGGCAGGGGATACGCAGTATTTT
TRBJ2-7 | TRBV10-3 | - | TRBD1 | CAISESGDREYEQYF | TGTGCCATCAGTGAGTCCGGGGACAGGGAGTACGAGCAGTACTTC
TRBJ2-7 | TRBV27 | once | TRBD2 | CASGRLAGVNEQYF | TGTGCCAGCGGCAGACTAGCGGGAGTTAACGAGCAGTACTTC
TRBJ1-2 | TRBV7-5 | - | - | CARSLSSGTANYGYTF | TGTGCCAGAAGCTTGTCCTCCGGGACAGCCAACTATGGCTACACCTTC
TRBJ2-5 | TRBV5-1 | - | - | CASSFFSEEETQYF | TGCGCCAGCAGCTTTTTCAGCGAAGAAGAGACCCAGTACTTC
TRBJ2-7 | TRBV3-1/TRBV3-2 | - | - | CASSQRLAVTYEQYF | TGTGCCAGCAGCCAAAGACTCGCGGTAACCTACGAGCAGTACTTC
TRBJ2-5 | TRBV6-2/TRBV6-3 | - | - | CASSQQGGVIKTQYF | TGTGCCAGCAGCCAACAGGGAGGGGTAATAAAGACCCAGTACTTC
TRBJ1-2 | TRBV2 | - | - | CASSERTVGVYYGYTF | TGTGCCAGCAGTGAAAGGACGGTCGGGGTTTACTATGGCTACACCTTC
TRBJ1-2 | TRBV11-3 | - | TRBD1 | CASAKGQGRSGYGYTF | TGTGCCAGCGCTAAAGGACAGGGGCGATCGGGCTATGGCTACACCTTC
TRBJ2-3 | TRBV4-2 | once | - | CASSTGVSHTDTQYF | TGTGCCAGCAGCACCGGGGTCTCCCACACAGATACGCAGTATTTT
TRBJ1-1 | TRBV2 | - | - | CASSEDRMGTEAFF | TGTGCCAGCAGTGAGGATAGGATGGGCACTGAAGCTTTCTTT
TRBJ1-6 | TRBV18 | once | TRBD1 | CASSRDRNNSPLHF | TGTGCCAGCTCACGGGACAGAAATAATTCACCCCTCCACTTT
TRBJ2-1 | TRBV6-5 | - | TRBD2 | CASSQTSGTYNEQFF | TGTGCCAGCAGTCAGACTAGCGGGACATACAATGAGCAGTTCTTC
TRBJ1-6 | TRBV6-5 | - | TRBD1 | CASRKQGFGSPLHF | TGTGCCAGCAGGAAACAGGGGTTTGGTTCACCCCTCCACTTT
TRBJ2-1 | TRBV6-1 | - | - | CASSEGGSYNEQFF | TGTGCCAGCAGTGAAGGAGGGAGTTACAATGAGCAGTTCTTC
TRBJ2-5 | TRBV7-9 | once | TRBD1 | CASSLFDRAGETQYF | TGTGCCAGCAGCTTATTTGACAGGGCCGGAGAGACCCAGTACTTC
TRBJ1-2 | TRBV6-5 | - | - | CATPRGGSAYGYTF | TGTGCTACCCCAAGGGGAGGGAGTGCCTATGGCTACACCTTC
TRBJ2-5 | TRBV7-6 | - | - | CASSLGGTRARETQYF | TGTGCCAGCAGCTTAGGTGGGACCAGGGCTCGGGAGACCCAGTACTTC
TRBJ1-6 | TRBV19 | - | - | CASSILRGPLHF | TGTGCCAGTAGTATACTCCGGGGGCCCCTCCACTTT
TRBJ2-1 | TRBV6-6 | - | - | CASSQRDEQFF | TGTGCCAGCAGTCAACGGGATGAGCAGTTCTTC
TRBJ1-6 | TRBV3-1/TRBV3-2 | - | - | CASSRDNSPLHF | TGTGCCAGCAGCCGCGATAATTCACCCCTCCACTTT